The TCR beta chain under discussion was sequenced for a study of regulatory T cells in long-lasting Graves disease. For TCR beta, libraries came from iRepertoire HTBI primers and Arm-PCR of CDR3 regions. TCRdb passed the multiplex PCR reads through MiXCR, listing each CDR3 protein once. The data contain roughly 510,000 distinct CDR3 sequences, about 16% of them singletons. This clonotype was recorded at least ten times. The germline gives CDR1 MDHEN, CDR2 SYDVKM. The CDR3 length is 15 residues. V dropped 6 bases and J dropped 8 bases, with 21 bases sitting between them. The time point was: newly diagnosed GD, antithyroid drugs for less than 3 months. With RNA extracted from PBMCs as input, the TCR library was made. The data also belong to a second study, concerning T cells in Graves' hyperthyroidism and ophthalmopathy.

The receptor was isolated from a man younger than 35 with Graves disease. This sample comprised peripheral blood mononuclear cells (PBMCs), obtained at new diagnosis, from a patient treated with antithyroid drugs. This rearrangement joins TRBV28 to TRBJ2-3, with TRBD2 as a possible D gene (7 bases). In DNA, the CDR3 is TGTGCCAGCAGCCCCTCGGGGCAGGGGAGGGGTACGCAGTATTTT. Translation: CASSPSGQGRGTQYF.